Listed here are 15 T cell receptor beta chains from one sample, sequenced in a study of CD8+ T cells in alopecia areata. Isolated RNA was reverse transcribed into cDNA used as the sequencing template. Using immunoSEQ multiplex PCR, the repertoire was profiled, and TCRdb retains in-frame clones only, with some absent. In the table there are 6,500 to 10,000 clones, around 52% of which are singletons. The study team obtained lesional scalp punch biopsies and peripheral blood from alopecia areata patients. The sequencing used skin, collected at week 0. All receptors derive from a human donor with alopecia areata.

The chain uses TRBV6-5 and TRBJ2-1; D gene uncertain. Germline V CDR1 and CDR2: MNHEY, SVGAGI. The CDR3 runs to 14 residues. Deletions cut 6 bases from V and 8 bases from J, with 17 bases between. CDR3: CASRKPGPADEQFF. Here the CDR3 DNA reads TGTGCCAGCAGAAAACCCGGACCTGCCGATGAGCAGTTCTTC.

This rearrangement joins TRBV7-9 to TRBJ2-7; 9 bases match TRBD1. Germline CDR1 is SEHNR and CDR2 is FQNEAQ (reference sequence). This CDR3 has 15 residues. The V and J ends lost 3 bases and 3 bases, in that order; junction bases with no gene match: 6. CDR3: CASSFPGQGSYEQYF. The CDR3 coding sequence is TGTGCCAGCAGCTTTCCGGGACAGGGTAGCTACGAGCAGTACTTC.

This clone was seen a handful of times. The chain joins TRBV19 to TRBJ2-3, with a weak D call TRBD1 (5 bases). The CDR3 length is 12 residues. Trimming took 2 bases from V and 5 from J, leaving 5 bases between them. CDR1 and CDR2 (germline): LNHDA, SQIVND (reference sequence). CDR3 protein: CASSITGDTQYF. The CDR3 DNA follows: TGTGCCAGTAGTATAACAGGAGATACGCAGTATTTT.

On this clone itself: Other DNA sequences within the sample encode an identical CDR3. The rearrangement uses TRBV4-1 and TRBJ1-1, with TRBD1 matching 7 bases. Germline V gene lookup returns CDR1 MGHRA and CDR2 YSYEKL. The CDR3 extends over 15 amino acids. The J segment lost 4 bases and the V segment lost 0 bases, leaving 5 bases of the junction unmatched. CDR3 sequence reads: CASSQDDRVGTEAFF. CDR3 bases: TGCGCCAGCAGCCAAGATGACAGGGTGGGCACTGAAGCTTTCTTT.

The chain has TRBV11-2 and TRBJ2-7; possibly TRBD1 for D (6 bases). Germline V gene data show CDR1 as SGHAT and CDR2 as FQNNGV. This CDR3 has 15 amino acids. V was pared by 8 bases and J by 5 bases, with 22 bases between. In DNA form, the CDR3 reads TGTGCCAGCGGCCCGGATTGGGGGCTGGCCGACGAGCAGTACTTC. This encodes CASGPDWGLADEQYF.

This rearrangement joins TRBV7-8 to TRBJ2-1; D not resolved. CDR1 and CDR2 (germline): SGHVS, FQNEAQ. The CDR3 contains 15 residues. V lost 4 bases and J lost 11, with 21 bases in between. This CDR3 is CASSSRPVAQNKQFF. The CDR3, as DNA: TGTGCCAGCAGCTCCCGACCCGTTGCCCAGAATAAGCAGTTCTTC.

This clone was seen more than once but under ten times. The genes are TRBV11-3 and TRBJ2-1; D possibly corresponds to TRBD1 (5 bases). Trimming pared 2 bases from V and 7 bases from J, leaving 12 bases between. The CDR3 sequence is 14 residues long. The germline V gene encodes CDR1 SGHNT and CDR2 YENEEA. CDR3 region: CASSLSVRVNEQFF. CDR3 nucleotide sequence: TGTGCCAGCAGCTTAAGTGTCAGGGTAAATGAGCAGTTCTTC.

The rearrangement uses TRBV7-2 and TRBJ1-3; a possible D gene is TRBD1 (5 bases). The CDR3 has 15 residues. The germline CDR1 and CDR2 sequences are SGHTA and FQGNSA. The V gene lost 4 bases and the J gene lost 0 bases, with 10 bases spanning the gap. The CDR3 DNA reads as TGTGCCAGCAGCTACCGGGGGACCTCTGGAAACACCATATATTTT. Its protein is CASSYRGTSGNTIYF.

The genes are TRBV15 and TRBJ2-7, with TRBD1 identical over 9 bases. CDR3 size: 13 residues. Germline CDR1 reads LNHNV; CDR2 reads YYDKDF (reference sequence). Losses at the gene ends were 5 bases for V and 3 bases for J; bases not matched to a gene: 2. The CDR3, as DNA: TGTGCCACCAGCCCGGACAGGGGCTACGAGCAGTACTTC. Translation gives CATSPDRGYEQYF.

The J gene is TRBJ2-5, the V gene TRBV9; no clear D gene. The end of the DNA aligns better with TRBJ2-7, so the J call may be wrong. Germline values: CDR1 SGDLS, CDR2 YYNGEE. The CDR3 runs to 12 residues. The CDR3 sequence is CASSVASYEQYF. The DNA for the CDR3 is TGTGCCAGCAGCGTAGCCTCCTACGAGCAGTACTTC.

The CDR3 DNA reads TGTGCCAGCAGGGGTATTAGGGCTGAAGCTTTCTTT. Translated, it gives CASRGIRAEAFF. The chain links TRBV27 to TRBJ1-1; D gene uncertain. There are 12 residues in the CDR3. Germline lookup yields CDR1 MNHEY and CDR2 SMNVEV (reference sequence). Trimming pared 6 bases from V and 6 bases from J, leaving 11 bases between.

This clone was counted a few times. V is TRBV5-1 and J is TRBJ2-7; TRBD1 matches at 7 bases. CDR1 and CDR2 from the germline V gene are SGHRS and YFSETQ. V trimming: 5 bases; J trimming: 2 bases; junction bases outside the gene matches: 10. The CDR3 totals 15 residues. This CDR3 reads CASRNTGVSTYEQYF. The CDR3 region has the DNA TGCGCCAGCAGAAACACAGGGGTATCAACCTACGAGCAGTACTTC.

V is TRBV11-2 and J is TRBJ2-1; D not certain. This CDR3 has 15 residues. The germline gives CDR1 SGHAT, CDR2 FQNNGV. Trimming removed 5 bases at V and 3 bases at J, with 14 bases between. The CDR3 reads CASSPKKLGYNEQFF. In DNA, the CDR3 is TGTGCCAGCAGCCCAAAGAAGCTAGGCTACAATGAGCAGTTCTTC.

The chain links TRBV29-1 to TRBJ2-5; 7 bases are shared with TRBD2. This CDR3 region has 11 residues. The V gene's germline CDR1 is SQVTM and CDR2 ANQGSEA. Trimming took 7 bases from V and 4 from J; bases not matched to a gene: 3. This CDR3 is CSAWEGETQYF. CDR3 in DNA: TGCAGCGCCTGGGAGGGAGAGACCCAGTACTTC.

The rearrangement joins TRBV7-8 to TRBJ2-7, with 8 bases matching TRBD1. V trimming: 0 bases; J trimming: 3 bases; junction bases outside the gene matches: 4. Germline CDR1 is SGHVS and CDR2 is FQNEAQ. This CDR3 comprises 15 residues. The CDR3 nucleotides read TGTGCCAGCAGCTTAGCTACCGGGACAGGCTACGAGCAGTACTTC. This codes for CASSLATGTGYEQYF.